These T cell receptor beta chains were read from a single sample in a study of T-cell reconstitution after alpha-beta-depleted transplantation in children. Via MiXCR, TCRdb re-called the PCR reads, giving one row per CDR3 protein. The sample includes around 580,000 distinct CDR3 sequences, 25% to 30% of them seen just once. The sample consisted of PBMCs, taken before TCRalphabeta/CD19-depleted stem cell transplant. Receptors originate from a boy under two years old with Wiskott-Aldrich syndrome, due to receive a stem cell transplant. The CDR3 runs from the conserved cysteine through the conserved F or W. A D gene is named only where the DNA matches it firmly. Size values are once, few and many counts, or a class for expanded clones, and some rows have none.

D gene	clone size	V gene	J gene	CDR3 protein	CDR3 DNA
.	few	TRBV5-1	TRBJ2-3	CASSSGGSEDTQYF	TGCGCCAGCAGCTCCGGAGGTAGCGAAGATACGCAGTATTTT
TRBD1	.	TRBV24-1	TRBJ2-7	CATSDSPGQGRGEQYF	TGTGCCACCAGTGATTCGCCGGGACAGGGGCGGGGGGAGCAGTACTTC
.	few	TRBV5-6	TRBJ1-4	CASSQDSSGEKLFF	TGTGCCAGCAGCCAGGACAGTTCTGGTGAAAAACTGTTTTTT
.	.	TRBV24-1	TRBJ2-1	CATSAPTGEQFF	TGTGCCACCAGTGCTCCGACTGGCGAGCAGTTCTTC
TRBD2	.	TRBV29-1	TRBJ2-3	CSGELAGGPITDTQYF	TGCAGCGGGGAACTAGCGGGAGGGCCGATCACAGATACGCAGTATTTT
.	.	TRBV6-1	TRBJ1-4	CASLRTATTNEKLFF	TGTGCCAGCCTCAGGACGGCTACAACTAATGAAAAACTGTTTTTT
.	.	TRBV6-1	TRBJ1-3	CASRFWEESSGNTIYF	TGTGCCAGTCGATTCTGGGAGGAGAGCTCTGGAAACACCATATATTTT
.	.	TRBV5-1	TRBJ2-7	CASSLFTGGSYEQYF	TGCGCCAGCAGCTTGTTTACGGGCGGCTCCTACGAGCAGTACTTC
TRBD2	.	TRBV4-2	TRBJ2-2	CASSQRLAGNTGELFF	TGTGCCAGCAGCCAAAGACTAGCGGGGAACACCGGGGAGCTGTTTTTT
TRBD2	.	TRBV20-1	TRBJ2-3	CSAPPRIGLVTDTQYF	TGCAGTGCTCCCCCCCGTATAGGACTAGTGACAGATACGCAGTATTTT
TRBD2	few	TRBV10-1	TRBJ2-1	CASSPDTSGSDEQFF	TGCGCCAGCAGTCCCGATACTAGCGGGAGTGATGAGCAGTTCTTC
.	.	TRBV2	TRBJ2-1	CASSEVNEQFF	TGTGCCAGCAGTGAGGTTAATGAGCAGTTCTTC
TRBD1	few	TRBV12-3/TRBV12-4	TRBJ1-5	CASTSGTGNSNQPQHF	TGTGCCAGCACCTCCGGGACAGGGAATAGCAATCAGCCCCAGCATTTT
.	.	TRBV28	TRBJ2-7	CATVGIYEQYF	TGTGCCACTGTCGGTATCTACGAGCAGTACTTC
.	.	TRBV5-1	TRBJ1-1	CASSLGQHEAFF	TGCGCCAGCAGCCTCGGACAGCATGAAGCTTTCTTT
.	few	TRBV24-1	TRBJ2-5	CATSDLGGSSGETQYF	TGTGCCACCAGTGATTTGGGGGGGAGCTCGGGGGAGACCCAGTACTTC
.	once	TRBV20-1	TRBJ1-1	CSARVSVFGEAFF	TGCAGTGCTAGAGTATCGGTCTTTGGTGAAGCTTTCTTT
.	.	TRBV6-1	TRBJ1-3	CASSLSGIGNTIYF	TGTGCCAGCAGCCTCTCCGGAATTGGAAACACCATATATTTT
.	.	TRBV20-1	TRBJ2-1	CSARRGNYNEQFF	TGCAGTGCCCGAAGGGGGAACTACAATGAGCAGTTCTTC
.	few	TRBV20-1	TRBJ1-5	CSASFSPNQPQHF	TGCAGTGCTAGTTTCAGTCCTAATCAGCCCCAGCATTTT
TRBD1	.	TRBV12-3/TRBV12-4	TRBJ2-7	CASSVGTGGPLSYEQYF	TGTGCCAGCAGTGTCGGGACAGGGGGTCCCCTCTCCTACGAGCAGTACTTC
.	.	TRBV15	TRBJ2-5	CATSRVTGAGRKETQYF	TGTGCCACCAGCAGAGTTACAGGGGCGGGACGCAAAGAGACCCAGTACTTC
TRBD2	.	TRBV20-1	TRBJ2-3	CSALPGLAADTQYF	TGCAGTGCTCTACCGGGACTAGCAGCAGATACGCAGTATTTT
.	.	TRBV30	TRBJ2-7	CAWSVRGWEQYF	TGTGCCTGGAGTGTACGGGGGTGGGAGCAGTACTTC
TRBD2	.	TRBV5-1	TRBJ2-1	CASTRRGGRADNEQFF	TGCGCCAGCACCAGGAGGGGCGGGAGGGCCGACAATGAGCAGTTCTTC
.	few	TRBV10-3	TRBJ1-2	CAISDLRWGYTF	TGTGCCATCAGTGACCTGCGATGGGGCTACACCTTC
TRBD2	.	TRBV9	TRBJ2-5	CASSRGTTGETQYF	TGTGCCAGCAGCCGAGGGACTACCGGGGAGACCCAGTACTTC
.	many	TRBV7-3	TRBJ1-1	CASSLGGGNTEAFF	TGTGCCAGCAGCTTAGGCGGGGGGAACACTGAAGCTTTCTTT
TRBD1	.	TRBV29-1	TRBJ1-2	CSVQQGFGYGYTF	TGCAGCGTCCAACAGGGGTTCGGCTATGGCTACACCTTC
TRBD2	.	TRBV29-1	TRBJ2-1	CSVGPLGRDSYNEQFF	TGCAGCGTCGGTCCTTTGGGGAGGGACTCCTACAATGAGCAGTTCTTC
.	few	TRBV12-3/TRBV12-4	TRBJ2-5	CASSFVSGGRETQYF	TGTGCCAGCAGTTTCGTATCCGGGGGAAGAGAGACCCAGTACTTC
.	.	TRBV6-1	TRBJ1-1	CASTLTFMNTEAFF	TGTGCCAGCACCCTGACGTTCATGAACACTGAAGCTTTCTTT
TRBD2	many	TRBV5-1	TRBJ2-7	CASSSSGRAYEQYF	TGCGCCAGCAGCTCTAGCGGGAGGGCCTACGAGCAGTACTTC
.	.	TRBV5-1	TRBJ2-5	CASSPGYETQYF	TGCGCCAGCAGTCCGGGGTACGAGACCCAGTACTTC
.	.	TRBV5-1	TRBJ2-2	CASSLGPGVNTGELFF	TGCGCCAGCAGCTTGGGTCCAGGGGTGAACACCGGGGAGCTGTTTTTT
.	.	TRBV10-3	TRBJ2-1	CAISETSGEQFF	TGTGCCATCAGTGAAACTAGTGGCGAGCAGTTCTTC
TRBD2	.	TRBV5-1	TRBJ2-3	CASSLWASGSPSDTQYF	TGCGCCAGCAGCTTGTGGGCTAGCGGGAGCCCCTCCGATACGCAGTATTTT
.	.	TRBV9	TRBJ1-1	CASSVFSNTEAFF	TGTGCCAGCAGCGTATTCTCGAACACTGAAGCTTTCTTT
TRBD1	.	TRBV5-1	TRBJ2-1	CASSFGPTGQGDEQFF	TGCGCCAGCAGCTTTGGACCGACAGGGCAGGGAGATGAGCAGTTCTTC
TRBD2	.	TRBV27	TRBJ2-3	CASSFFVPGTSSDPSTDTQYF	TGTGCCAGCAGTTTTTTTGTTCCAGGGACTAGCTCCGACCCATCCACAGATACGCAGTATTTT
.	.	TRBV5-1	TRBJ2-3	CASSFYGRDTDTQYF	TGCGCCAGCAGCTTCTACGGGAGAGACACAGATACGCAGTATTTT
TRBD2	.	TRBV27	TRBJ2-1	CSSRQRELSYNEQFF	TGTTCCAGCAGGCAGCGGGAGTTATCCTACAATGAGCAGTTCTTC
TRBD2	few	TRBV5-1	TRBJ2-1	CASSLASGRPYNEQFF	TGCGCCAGCAGCTTGGCAAGCGGGAGACCCTACAATGAGCAGTTCTTC
TRBD1	few	TRBV28	TRBJ1-5	CASGTGNQPQHF	TGTGCCAGCGGGACAGGCAATCAGCCCCAGCATTTT
.	few	TRBV12-3/TRBV12-4	TRBJ2-7	CATRVAALGEQYF	TGTGCCACCCGTGTGGCGGCCCTAGGCGAGCAGTACTTC
.	.	TRBV5-1	TRBJ2-5	CASSLLPQQETQYF	TGCGCCAGCAGCTTGCTTCCCCAGCAAGAGACCCAGTACTTC
.	.	TRBV19	TRBJ1-1	CASESLGTPNTEAFF	TGTGCCAGTGAGTCGTTGGGGACACCAAACACTGAAGCTTTCTTT
.	.	TRBV5-1	TRBJ1-1	CASSLGREGRTEAFF	TGCGCCAGCAGCTTGGGTAGGGAAGGAAGGACTGAAGCTTTCTTT
.	many	TRBV5-5	TRBJ2-1	CASSLQVRSYNEQFF	TGTGCCAGCAGCTTGCAGGTGCGCTCCTACAATGAGCAGTTCTTC
.	.	TRBV5-1	TRBJ2-7	CASSYQHPRVSYEQYF	TGCGCCAGCAGCTACCAACACCCCAGGGTCTCCTACGAGCAGTACTTC
.	.	TRBV5-1	TRBJ2-1	CASSNLVRSYNEQFF	TGCGCCAGCAGCAACCTAGTGCGATCCTACAATGAGCAGTTCTTC
.	.	TRBV20-1	TRBJ2-7	CSASSGFNEQYF	TGCAGTGCTAGTTCGGGGTTTAACGAGCAGTACTTC
TRBD2	.	TRBV20-1	TRBJ2-1	CSARDRFLAAKAGEQFF	TGCAGTGCTAGAGATAGATTTCTAGCGGCCAAAGCGGGTGAGCAGTTCTTC
TRBD2	.	TRBV27	TRBJ2-1	CASRGLATEQFF	TGTGCCAGCAGGGGACTAGCGACTGAGCAGTTCTTC
.	.	TRBV30	TRBJ2-3	CARRTASTDTQYF	TGTGCCCGGCGGACAGCTAGCACAGATACGCAGTATTTT
.	once	TRBV20-1	TRBJ1-5	CSAAGAFWGNQPQHF	TGCAGTGCCGCTGGGGCCTTCTGGGGCAATCAGCCCCAGCATTTT
.	.	TRBV20-1	TRBJ1-1	CSAREEGWAEAFF	TGCAGTGCTAGAGAGGAGGGTTGGGCTGAAGCTTTCTTT
.	.	TRBV5-1	TRBJ2-1	CASSLSGLKGNEQFF	TGCGCCAGCAGCTTGAGTGGTCTTAAGGGCAATGAGCAGTTCTTC
TRBD1	few	TRBV11-2	TRBJ1-4	CASSRGQGTNEKLFF	TGTGCCAGCAGCCGGGGACAGGGAACTAATGAAAAACTGTTTTTT